This entry lists 8 T cell receptor beta chains sequenced from one sample in a study of beta chain features in type 1 diabetes. Expressed TCRB transcripts were sequenced after all isolated RNA was converted to cDNA. Clones were sequenced by immunoSEQ multiplex PCR, and TCRdb holds only the in-frame ones, with some missing. The sample holds about 150,000 clones, approximately 12% seen once. Sequencing was performed on central memory CD4+ T cells from blood. The receptors were gathered from a man aged 18 to 30 in good health.

This chain links TRBV6-5 with TRBJ1-1; 12 bases are a match to TRBD1. Trimming removed 2 bases from V and 10 bases from J; junction bases left unmatched: 2. The CDR3 runs to 13 residues. Germline CDR1 reads MNHEY; CDR2 reads SVGAGI. The CDR3 is CASSYPGQGAAFF. CDR3 in DNA: TGTGCCAGCAGTTACCCGGGACAGGGGGCAGCTTTCTTT.

V gene TRBV4-2 combines with J gene TRBJ1-4, with D maybe TRBD1 (5 bases). The V gene's germline CDR1 is LGHNA and CDR2 YNFKEQ. Trimming took 4 bases from V and 0 from J, leaving 15 bases between them. CDR3 size: 17 residues. The CDR3 DNA sequence: TGTGCCAGCAGCCGCCAAAGCTCGACAGCAACTAATGAAAAACTGTTTTTT. It encodes CASSRQSSTATNEKLFF.

The chain carries TRBV28 and TRBJ2-5, with 8 bases identical to TRBD1. J was trimmed by 2 bases and V by 7 bases; bases with no gene match: 9. Germline values: CDR1 MDHEN, CDR2 SYDVKM. This CDR3 is built from 15 residues. The chain's CDR3 is CASTAPRTGQETQYF. CDR3 sequence (DNA): TGTGCCAGCACCGCCCCCCGGACAGGGCAAGAGACCCAGTACTTC.

This clone showed up just a few times. The rearrangement uses TRBV29-1 and TRBJ2-3; no definite D call. Germline CDR1 reads SQVTM; CDR2 reads ANQGSEA. The V end was cut by 7 bases, the J end by 0 bases, with 14 bases between. This CDR3 spans 14 amino acids. The CDR3 DNA follows: TGCAGCGGGCTGGCGTTCCTTAGCACAGATACGCAGTATTTT. Protein: CSGLAFLSTDTQYF.

There are a few counts of this clone. The chain has TRBV6-5 and TRBJ1-1; D unclear. The CDR3 extends over 13 amino acids. V lost 5 bases and J 1 base, leaving 8 bases between the germline ends. The germline gives CDR1 MNHEY, CDR2 SVGAGI. In nucleotides, the CDR3 is TGTGCCAGCAGTCCGACCGGGAACACTGAAGCTTTCTTT. This gives the protein CASSPTGNTEAFF.

The chain employs TRBV7-2 and TRBJ2-1; TRBD2 matches 7 bases. The CDR3 spans 15 residues. With V trimmed by 6 bases and J by 8 bases, 13 bases remained unmatched. CDR1 and CDR2 (germline): SGHTA, FQGNSA. The CDR3 loop is CASRVGERDGDEQFF. The DNA for the CDR3 is TGTGCCAGCAGGGTGGGGGAGCGGGACGGAGATGAGCAGTTCTTC. Drawing the rest from reference TRBV7-2 and TRBJ2-1, the complete variable domain is GAGVSQSPSNKVTEKGKDVELRCDPISGHTALYWYRQSLGQGLEFLIYFQGNSAPDKSGLPSDRFSAERTGGSVSTLTIQRTQQEDSAVYLCASRVGERDGDEQFFGPGTRLTVL.

This chain joins TRBV29-1 and TRBJ2-3, with D tentatively TRBD1 (6 bases). This CDR3 contains 13 residues. V lost 5 bases to trimming and J lost 0 bases, with 9 bases between them. Germline V gene sequence: CDR1 SQVTM, CDR2 ANQGSEA. The CDR3 spells CSVYRDSTDTQYF. As DNA, the CDR3 is TGCAGCGTTTACAGGGATAGCACAGATACGCAGTATTTT.

This clone was observed at least ten times. This chain joins TRBV15 and TRBJ2-7; D not certain. Deletions cut 2 bases from V and 4 bases from J, with 6 bases between. Germline loops: CDR1 LNHNV, CDR2 YYDKDF (reference sequence). This CDR3 spans 12 amino acids. The CDR3 nucleotides are TGTGCCACCAGCAGAAACACATACGAGCAGTACTTC. It translates to CATSRNTYEQYF.